Included here is one T cell receptor beta chain sequence, with context. The antigen it recognizes is unknown. No clone much larger than this one lies a single base away; base qualities are absent. CDR1 and CDR2, looked up from the germline V gene (reference sequence), are LNHDA and SQIVND. The V end loses 8 bases and the J end loses 0 bases, and a stretch of 11 bases separates them. Inclusive of the bounding cysteine and phenylalanine, the CDR3 is 13 residues long. Of all the DNA, just the CDR3 is kept, 39 bases in frame from base 1. TCRbeta CDR3 regions were amplified from genomic DNA using the immunoSEQ Assay, a bias-controlled multiplex PCR. Turning to the authors' computational methods: The number of nucleated cells in each sample was estimated by amplification of reference gene primers within the assay. Sequence reads were collapsed and filtered to measure the absolute abundance of every unique TCRbeta CDR3 rearrangement. For each sample, productive Simpson clonality was calculated by taking the square root of Simpson's diversity index across productive rearrangements. This is the immuneACCESS table as TCRdb keeps it, with only in-frame sequences that have V and J called. A part of the clones is gone; compared with another copy, unresolved V genes explain less than half, and the rest is unexplained. That table is the source of V, J and clone size, and D and trimming were worked out from the DNA. The sample contains about 42,000 clones, over 70% of them found a single time. Of the sample, 25% to 40% is held by the ten largest clones.

Collaborating institutions collected whole blood in K2EDTA tubes following their own protocols. Collaborator samples were shipped for TCRbeta analysis as frozen whole blood, isolated PBMCs, or DNA extracted from either sample type. This specimen comes from a study of blood T cell repertoires in COVID-19 (dated by TCRdb to between 2020 and 2021). Describing the broader study: The collaborator samples originated in the United States, Italy and Spain and spanned the acute and convalescent phases of COVID-19. The material from the prospective study consisted of cDNA or gDNA derived from T cells, B-cell-depleted T cells, or PBMCs. Nearly every sample came with metadata listing a de-identified subject ID, COVID-19 status, age in years and sex. Samples came from the ongoing ImmuneRACE study (first 160 participants) plus 1,254 subjects from 6 global collaborators. Where available, HLA class I and class II types were obtained from metadata supplied by the sample provider rather than from assay-based typing. The dataset comprised deeply sampled blood TCRbeta repertoires from subjects exposed to, actively infected with, or recovered from COVID-19. A freely available public database, intended as a resource for researchers studying the immune response to SARS-CoV-2, is where the repertoires were released. Summary of the overall study and its limitations: The quantity of clinical and demographic metadata differed by source and by participant and was supplied without curation.

In this chain, TRBV19 is recombined with TRBJ2-7; the D gene remains uncertain. The sequencing input was peripheral blood. The source is a woman aged 80 or over with acute or convalescent COVID-19. Here is the DNA: TGTGCCAGTCATGATAGGAGCTCCTACGAGCAGTACTTC. It translates as CASHDRSSYEQYF.